A selection of T cell receptor beta chains follows, all from one sample in a study of early T cells in non-severe SARS-CoV-2 infection. TCRdb ran MiXCR on the 5' RACE reads and lists one entry per CDR3 protein. Of 85,000 to 100,000 distinct CDR3 sequences listed, 11% are singletons. This specimen consisted of whole blood, obtained at baseline. These receptors were obtained from an adult who was a healthcare worker with PCR-confirmed SARS-CoV-2 infection or an uninfected control (not recorded which). CDR3s include the opening cysteine and the closing phenylalanine or tryptophan. A D gene is named only where the DNA matches it firmly. Clone size, where shown, is once, few, many, or a class for clones that have expanded.

J	size	D	V	DNA	CDR3
TRBJ1-2	few	.	TRBV7-3	TGTGCCAGCAGCTTAAACGGGGGATCGGACTATGGCTACACCTTC	CASSLNGGSDYGYTF
TRBJ1-1	.	TRBD1	TRBV5-1	TGCGCCAGCAGCCGTGGGCAGGGGGCTGCGGGGAACACTGAAGCTTTCTTT	CASSRGQGAAGNTEAFF
TRBJ2-1	few	.	TRBV24-1	TGTGCCACCAGTGACCGCCGGGGTAGCGTAAACAATGAGCAGTTCTTC	CATSDRRGSVNNEQFF
TRBJ1-6	many	TRBD1	TRBV13	TGTGCCAGCAGCCTGGACAGGGCGAGGTATAATTCACCCCTCCACTTT	CASSLDRARYNSPLHF
TRBJ1-2	.	TRBD1	TRBV6-6	TGTGCCAGCAGAAAACAGGGGGCGGATAATGGCTACACCTTC	CASRKQGADNGYTF
TRBJ1-4	.	.	TRBV12-3/TRBV12-4	TGTGCCAGCAGTTTGGCGGCAGGCAATGAAAAACTGTTTTTT	CASSLAAGNEKLFF
TRBJ2-3	.	TRBD1	TRBV7-9	TGTGCCAGCAGCTTATCACAGGGGGCGACCACAGATACGCAGTATTTT	CASSLSQGATTDTQYF
TRBJ2-7	many	TRBD2	TRBV20-1	TGCAGTGCTCCCGGGACTAGCGGGTATGGCGAGCAGTACTTC	CSAPGTSGYGEQYF
TRBJ2-7	few	TRBD2	TRBV29-1	TGCAGCGTTGCAGCGGGGGCCGGTGGGGAGCAGTACTTC	CSVAAGAGGEQYF
TRBJ2-5	many	.	TRBV20-1	TGCAGTGCTCAAGTCCCGGGACACCTACAAGAGACCCAGTACTTC	CSAQVPGHLQETQYF
TRBJ2-7	few	TRBD2	TRBV28	TGTGCCAGCAGTTTAGTACTAGCGGCGACCTACGAGCAGTACTTC	CASSLVLAATYEQYF
TRBJ1-3	many	.	TRBV7-6	TGTGCCAGCAGCCCCGAACAGATCCCATGGGACCGCCGCTCTGGAAACACCATATATTTT	CASSPEQIPWDRRSGNTIYF
TRBJ2-7	many	.	TRBV27	TGTGCCAGCAGCCCAAGACTTGGCTACGAGCAGTACTTC	CASSPRLGYEQYF
TRBJ2-7	.	TRBD2	TRBV4-2	TGTGCCAGCAGCCAAGAGGGACTAGCGGGAGGAGCGGACGAGCAGTACTTC	CASSQEGLAGGADEQYF
TRBJ2-2	few	TRBD1	TRBV12-3/TRBV12-4	TGTGCCAGCAGCTACAAAGGACAGGCGAACACCGGGGAGCTGTTTTTT	CASSYKGQANTGELFF
TRBJ2-1	many	.	TRBV7-9	TGTGCCAGCAGCCCAATCCGGACAGAAAACAATGAGCAGTTCTTC	CASSPIRTENNEQFF
TRBJ2-2	.	.	TRBV7-9	TGTGCCAGCAGCTTATCTGCACGGACCGGGGGGCTGTTTTTT	CASSLSARTGGLFF
TRBJ2-6	few	.	TRBV25-1	TGTGCCAGCAGTGAGGTTTTCCCTGACAGAACCTCTGGGGCCAACGTCCTGACTTTC	CASSEVFPDRTSGANVLTF
TRBJ2-5	few	.	TRBV25-1	TGTGCCAGCAGTGGATTACGGGAGACCCAGTACTTC	CASSGLRETQYF
TRBJ2-1	.	.	TRBV2	TGTGCCAGCAGCGCACTCAATGAGCAGTTCTTC	CASSALNEQFF
TRBJ2-3	.	.	TRBV11-2	TGTGCCAGCAGCTTAGCGGCCTTTTTTAAGGATACGCAGTATTTT	CASSLAAFFKDTQYF
TRBJ2-3	few	.	TRBV5-1	TGCGCCAGCAGCGCACTTGGGGGGCCGTGGGATACGCAGTATTTT	CASSALGGPWDTQYF
TRBJ2-3	.	.	TRBV27	TGTGCCAGCAGTTCCAGCTGGGCAGAAACAGATACGCAGTATTTT	CASSSSWAETDTQYF
TRBJ2-3	many	.	TRBV20-1	TGCAGTGCTAGAGAGAGGAGGGGCCCAGATACGCAGTATTTT	CSARERRGPDTQYF
TRBJ2-7	few	.	TRBV18	TGTGCCAGCTCACCACCTATACGGAACGAGCAGTACTTC	CASSPPIRNEQYF
TRBJ1-2	.	.	TRBV6-5	TGTGCCAGCAGTCCCCTGGGGGGGGAAGGCTACACCTTC	CASSPLGGEGYTF
TRBJ1-1	many	.	TRBV29-1	TGCACCGTTATGGTGAACACTGAAGCTTTCTTT	CTVMVNTEAFF
TRBJ2-3	.	TRBD2	TRBV7-6	TGTGCCAGCAGCTTAACGGCGGGAGGGACAGATACGCAGTATTTT	CASSLTAGGTDTQYF
TRBJ2-5	many	.	TRBV6-6	TGTGCCAGCAGTTACCCCTTAAATAGCGGAACCTCAGAGACCCAGTACTTC	CASSYPLNSGTSETQYF
TRBJ2-5	few	.	TRBV5-1	TGCGCCAGCAGCCTCCACAACCAGTTTTCAAGCCGAGAGACCCAGTACTTC	CASSLHNQFSSRETQYF
TRBJ1-5	many	TRBD1	TRBV10-2	TGCGCCAGCAGTGAGTGGACAGGTCTATATCAGCCCCAGCATTTT	CASSEWTGLYQPQHF
TRBJ1-1	many	.	TRBV3-1	TGTGCCAGCAGCCAAGTGGGTACTGAAGCTTTCTTT	CASSQVGTEAFF
TRBJ1-1	.	TRBD1	TRBV29-1	TGCAGCGTCAGAGGGGGCGCGGGGAACACTGAAGCTTTCTTT	CSVRGGAGNTEAFF
TRBJ2-3	.	TRBD2	TRBV7-2	TGTGCCAGCAGCCCTAGAGCGGGGTATGGGGATACGCAGTATTTT	CASSPRAGYGDTQYF
TRBJ2-3	few	.	TRBV20-1	TGCAGTGCTAGACCACAGAGCACAGATACGCAGTATTTT	CSARPQSTDTQYF
TRBJ2-1	few	TRBD2	TRBV29-1	TGCAGCGTTTGGAGCGGGAGTGATCATGAGCAGTTCTTC	CSVWSGSDHEQFF
TRBJ2-1	many	.	TRBV3-1	TGTGCCAGCAGGCTAGGGGTTAGCTCCTACAATGAGCAGTTCTTC	CASRLGVSSYNEQFF
TRBJ2-3	few	TRBD1	TRBV24-1	TGTGCCACCAGCTCTCGCTCCGGGACAGGGACCACAGATACGCAGTATTTT	CATSSRSGTGTTDTQYF
TRBJ1-4	many	.	TRBV29-1	TGCAGCGTGGGGGACGCCGAAAAACTGTTTTTT	CSVGDAEKLFF
TRBJ1-2	few	.	TRBV27	TGTGCCAACAGCGCCGGTCGAGACTATGGCTACACCTTC	CANSAGRDYGYTF
TRBJ2-2	few	TRBD2	TRBV7-9	TGTGCCAGCAGCTTCGTCAGCGGGAGCATAAAGGAGCTGTTTTTT	CASSFVSGSIKELFF
TRBJ1-6	.	.	TRBV7-9	TGTGCCAGCAGCCCCTCACAGAGCTCCTATAATTCACCCCTCCACTTT	CASSPSQSSYNSPLHF
TRBJ2-2	many	.	TRBV20-1	TGCAGTGCCAGCCCAGACACCGGGGAGCTGTTTTTT	CSASPDTGELFF
TRBJ2-7	many	.	TRBV5-1	TGCGCCAGCAGCCTTGATTACGGGTCCTCCTACGAGCAGTACTTC	CASSLDYGSSYEQYF
TRBJ2-1	few	.	TRBV27	TGTGCCAGCAGTTTAGTCCGGGGGCACAATGAGCAGTTCTTC	CASSLVRGHNEQFF
TRBJ2-5	few	TRBD2	TRBV5-5	TGTGCCAGCAGCCCGAGGACTAGCGGGAGTCAAGAGACCCAGTACTTC	CASSPRTSGSQETQYF
TRBJ2-3	.	TRBD2	TRBV7-3	TGTGCCAGCAGCCGAGAGGGACTAGCGGGAACAGATACGCAGTATTTT	CASSREGLAGTDTQYF
TRBJ2-7	.	.	TRBV27	TGTGCCAGCAGCTACGACCGAGGCTACGAGCAGTACTTC	CASSYDRGYEQYF
TRBJ2-7	.	.	TRBV15	TGTGCCACCAGCAGAGGGTGGGCGGCGGAGCAGTACTTC	CATSRGWAAEQYF
TRBJ1-1	many	TRBD1	TRBV4-2	TGTGCCAGCAGCCGGAGTCCCAGGGGGCCCACTGAAGCTTTCTTT	CASSRSPRGPTEAFF
TRBJ2-5	few	.	TRBV5-8	TGTGCCAGCAGCCTGACACCCCCGGCGGAGACCCAGTACTTC	CASSLTPPAETQYF
TRBJ2-3	many	.	TRBV11-2	TGTGCCAGCAGCCCGGGACCGAGCACAGATACGCAGTATTTT	CASSPGPSTDTQYF
TRBJ2-2	many	TRBD1	TRBV11-2	TGTGCCAGCAGGTCGGGACAGGGAAACACCGGGGAGCTGTTTTTT	CASRSGQGNTGELFF
TRBJ2-4	many	.	TRBV7-3	TGTGCCAGCAGCTCGCGTGAGTGCAAAAACATTCAGTACTTC	CASSSRECKNIQYF